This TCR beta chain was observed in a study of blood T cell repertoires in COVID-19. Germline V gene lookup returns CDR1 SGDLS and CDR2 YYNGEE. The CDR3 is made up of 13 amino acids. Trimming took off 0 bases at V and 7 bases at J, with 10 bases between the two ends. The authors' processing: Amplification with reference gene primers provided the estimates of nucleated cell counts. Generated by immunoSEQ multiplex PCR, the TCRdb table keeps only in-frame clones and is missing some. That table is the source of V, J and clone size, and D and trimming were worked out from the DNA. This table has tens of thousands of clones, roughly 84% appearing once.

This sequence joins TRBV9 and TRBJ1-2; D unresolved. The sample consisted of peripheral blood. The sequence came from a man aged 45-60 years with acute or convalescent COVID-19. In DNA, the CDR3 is TGTGCCAGCAGCGTAGCGGGGAGTGGTGGCTACACCTTC. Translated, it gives CASSVAGSGGYTF.